Below, 29 T cell receptor beta chains from the same sample are listed, as sequenced in a study of response to subunit inactivated influenza vaccine. TCRdb re-analysed the RT-PCR reads in MiXCR, keeping a single row per CDR3 protein. The sample has 530,000 or so distinct CDR3 sequences; 12% are singletons. The starting material was PBMCs from blood, obtained on the day of vaccination. These receptor sequences come from a man in his forties or fifties who received an inactivated influenza vaccine.

This clonotype was observed many times. The J gene is TRBJ2-3, the V gene TRBV5-1; 8 bases match TRBD2. CDR3 size: 17 residues. The V gene end was trimmed by 4 bases and the J gene end by 1 base; junction bases not matched to a gene: 11. Germline V CDR1 and CDR2: SGHRS, YFSETQ. The CDR3 sequence is CASSRQVGRGGTDTQYF. In DNA form, the CDR3 reads TGCGCCAGCAGCCGCCAAGTGGGGCGGGGGGGCACAGATACGCAGTATTTT.

The chain combines TRBV5-8 with TRBJ2-4; D is possibly TRBD2 (5 bases). Deletions cut 0 bases from V and 15 bases from J, with 25 bases between. This CDR3 is built from 16 residues. CDR1 and CDR2 from the germline V gene are SGHTS and YDEGEE. CDR3 in DNA: TGTGCCAGCAGCTTGGTTCATTTGACTCTAGCTGATCCTTGGTACTTC. Protein: CASSLVHLTLADPWYF.

This clonotype has a count of ten or more. This sequence joins TRBV4-2 and TRBJ1-1; the D is unclear. Trimming stripped 4 bases from V and 1 base from J, with 19 bases between. The CDR3 is 17 residues long. Germline CDR1 and CDR2: LGHNA and YNFKEQ. The CDR3 protein is CASSLYTGDGPNTEAFF. In DNA form, the CDR3 reads TGTGCCAGCAGCCTGTATACCGGAGACGGACCGAACACTGAAGCTTTCTTT.

This chain joins TRBV20-1 and TRBJ2-5; 8 nucleotides line up with TRBD2. V lost 5 bases, J lost 1 base, and 3 bases stayed unmatched. The CDR3 spans 13 residues. In germline, CDR1 is DFQATT, CDR2 SNEGSKA (reference sequence). DNA for the CDR3: TGCAGTGCTCGTAGCGGGATCCAAGAGACCCAGTACTTC. It codes for CSARSGIQETQYF.

This clonotype appeared a few times. This sequence joins TRBV20-1 and TRBJ2-1; 8 bases are a match to TRBD2. The J segment lost 2 bases and the V segment lost 2 bases, leaving 5 bases of the junction unmatched. The CDR3 covers 15 residues. Germline-derived CDR1 and CDR2 are DFQATT and SNEGSKA (reference sequence). This CDR3 is CSARKAGVPYNEQFF. CDR3 sequence (DNA): TGCAGTGCTAGAAAAGCGGGAGTGCCCTACAATGAGCAGTTCTTC.

The chain carries TRBV6-1 and TRBJ1-2; D is unresolved. The V end lost 0 bases, the J end lost 0 bases, and 14 bases lay between the germline ends. The CDR3 covers 17 residues. Germline loops: CDR1 MNHNS, CDR2 SASEGT. CDR3 protein: CASSEAKQVSSNYGYTF. CDR3 bases: TGTGCCAGCAGTGAAGCGAAACAAGTTTCCTCTAACTATGGCTACACCTTC.

In its sample, this clonotype was seen a few times. In DNA form, the CDR3 reads TGTGCCAGCAGTTCGCCGGGGCTGTCCCTTGAAGCTTTCTTT. This gives the protein CASSSPGLSLEAFF. The genes are TRBV28 and TRBJ1-1; a weak D match, TRBD1 (5 bases). V was cut by 4 bases and J by 7 bases, with 16 bases left in between. The V gene's germline CDR1 is MDHEN and CDR2 SYDVKM. CDR3 length: 14 amino acids.

In its sample, this clonotype was seen many times. The J gene is TRBJ2-2, the V gene TRBV20-1, with D maybe TRBD2 (6 bases). V shed 2 bases and J shed 0 bases, with 7 bases lying between them. The CDR3 runs 14 residues. Germline V gene sequence: CDR1 DFQATT, CDR2 SNEGSKA (reference sequence). CDR3 loop: CSARLASNTGELFF. The DNA of the CDR3 is TGCAGTGCTAGACTAGCGTCGAACACCGGGGAGCTGTTTTTT.

V and J are TRBV30 and TRBJ2-2; D gene ambiguous. Germline values: CDR1 GTSNPN, CDR2 SVGIG (reference sequence). This CDR3 spans 13 amino acids. V was clipped by 0 bases and J by 5 bases, with 7 bases between them. CDR3 amino acids: CAWSVFATGELFF. Written as DNA, the CDR3 is TGTGCCTGGAGTGTTTTTGCGACCGGGGAGCTGTTTTTT.

The chain combines TRBV19 with TRBJ2-2; perhaps TRBD2 as D (6 bases). Trimming cost V 6 bases and J 4 bases, with 12 bases left between them. Per germline, CDR1 LNHDA and CDR2 SQIVND (reference sequence). CDR3 length: 14 amino acids. CDR3 in amino acids: CASRIRGGTGELFF. CDR3 in DNA: TGTGCCAGTAGGATTAGGGGAGGCACCGGGGAGCTGTTTTTT.

There are a few counts of this clonotype. The chain has TRBV12-3 or TRBV12-4 and TRBJ1-2; 7 nucleotides match TRBD1. J gave up 5 bases and V 5 bases, and 11 bases lay outside the gene matches. The CDR3 has 15 amino acids. Here the CDR3 DNA reads TGTGCCAGCAGTACCACCCTGACAGGGTCTTATGGCTACACCTTC. Translated: CASSTTLTGSYGYTF.

The chain uses TRBV4-2 and TRBJ2-1, with 13 positions matching TRBD2. CDR1 and CDR2 from the germline V gene are LGHNA and YNFKEQ. Unmatched junction bases numbered 4, after V lost 2 bases and J lost 6 bases. The CDR3 sequence is 16 residues long. In nucleotides, the CDR3 is TGTGCCAGCAGCCAACCGGGACTAGCGGGACCCAATGAGCAGTTCTTC. It encodes CASSQPGLAGPNEQFF.

The rearrangement uses TRBV6-1 and TRBJ2-1; 7 bases agree with TRBD2. Germline V gene lookup returns CDR1 MNHNS and CDR2 SASEGT. CDR3 length equals 14 residues. J lost 2 bases, V lost 7 bases, and 5 bases had no gene match. CDR3 nucleotide sequence: TGTGCCAGCAAGAAGCGGGGAACCTACAATGAGCAGTTCTTC. Its protein is CASKKRGTYNEQFF.

This clonotype appeared a few times. The chain employs TRBV5-5 and TRBJ1-1; the D gene is possibly TRBD1 (5 bases). Looked up from germline, CDR1 is SGHKS and CDR2 is YYEKEE (reference sequence). The CDR3 spans 14 residues. With 2 bases removed from V and 1 base from J, the gap between germline ends came to 9 bases. CDR3 nucleotide sequence: TGTGCCAGCAGCTTTGTAGACAGGAACACTGAAGCTTTCTTT. Translated: CASSFVDRNTEAFF.

This chain links TRBV10-3 with TRBJ2-7; maybe TRBD2 (7 bases). This CDR3 is built from 15 residues. Trimming took off 4 bases at V and 6 bases at J, with 19 bases between the two ends. Per the germline V gene, CDR1 is ENHRY and CDR2 is SYGVKD. DNA of the CDR3: TGTGCCATCAGTGCGGTGAAGGGGGGGTCGGCCGAGCAGTACTTC. This gives the protein CAISAVKGGSAEQYF.

The chain is built from TRBV4-3 and TRBJ2-5, with TRBD1 as a possible D gene (6 bases). The CDR3 consists of 18 residues. From germline, CDR1 is LGHNA and CDR2 YSLEER. The V end lost 4 bases, the J end lost 3 bases, and 24 bases lay between the germline ends. The CDR3 loop is CASSPGSFRGRVEETQYF. CDR3 sequence (DNA): TGCGCCAGCAGCCCCGGGTCATTCAGGGGAAGAGTGGAAGAGACCCAGTACTTC.

This clonotype came up a few times. J is TRBJ2-3 and V is TRBV4-3; 10 bases agree with TRBD2. Trimming cost V 4 bases and J 3 bases; bases outside gene matches: 13. This CDR3 is 18 amino acids long. From germline, CDR1 is LGHNA and CDR2 YSLEER. In nucleotides, the CDR3 is TGCGCCAGCAGCCGGAACTCGCATCCTAGCGGGGGTACAGATACGCAGTATTTT. Translating it yields CASSRNSHPSGGTDTQYF.

The chain joins TRBV20-1 to TRBJ1-1; D not resolved. The CDR3 totals 14 residues. Trimming stripped 1 base from V and 0 bases from J, with 9 bases between. Per germline, CDR1 DFQATT and CDR2 SNEGSKA (reference sequence). The CDR3 nucleotides read TGCAGTGCTAGAGGGGGAGCCCTGAACACTGAAGCTTTCTTT. Its protein product is CSARGGALNTEAFF.

CDR3 amino acids: CSAISITGELFF. DNA for the CDR3: TGCAGTGCTATATCCATCACCGGGGAGCTGTTTTTT. The chain joins TRBV20-1 to TRBJ2-2; no firm D call. The CDR3 length is 12 residues. Per germline, CDR1 DFQATT and CDR2 SNEGSKA (reference sequence). Trimming removed 4 bases from V and 4 bases from J, with 7 bases in between.

This clonotype has only a few counts. V and J are TRBV9 and TRBJ1-1; D call uncertain. V shed 3 bases and J shed 0 bases, with 9 bases lying between them. Per germline, CDR1 SGDLS and CDR2 YYNGEE. There are 14 residues in the CDR3. CDR3 region: CASSARTVNTEAFF. The CDR3 DNA follows: TGTGCCAGCAGCGCCCGGACGGTGAACACTGAAGCTTTCTTT.

This rearrangement joins TRBV20-1 to TRBJ2-5; D tentatively fits TRBD1 or TRBD2 (6 bases each). Germline V gene data show CDR1 as DFQATT and CDR2 as SNEGSKA (reference sequence). The CDR3 is 13 residues long. The germline V and J ends were trimmed by 3 bases and 4 bases, with 12 bases remaining between them. The CDR3 sequence is CSASPGARETQYF. DNA for the CDR3: TGCAGTGCTAGCCCGGGGGCCAGAGAGACCCAGTACTTC.

This clonotype was picked up a small number of times. The V and J genes are TRBV11-2 and TRBJ2-1; 8 bases are a match to TRBD1. CDR1 SGHAT and CDR2 FQNNGV come from the germline V gene. The CDR3 is made up of 21 amino acids. Losses at the gene ends were 4 bases for V and 3 bases for J; bases not matched to a gene: 23. The CDR3 sequence is CASSYPQDREGVDYNYNEQFF. CDR3 in DNA: TGTGCCAGCAGCTACCCCCAGGACAGGGAAGGGGTGGACTATAACTACAATGAGCAGTTCTTC.

V usage is TRBV19 and J usage is TRBJ2-7; D tentatively reads TRBD1 or TRBD2 (5 bases each). In germline, CDR1 is LNHDA, CDR2 SQIVND (reference sequence). The CDR3 has 14 residues. Trimming took off 3 bases at V and 2 bases at J, with 11 bases between the two ends. The CDR3 reads CASSIGPGPYEQYF. The CDR3 bases are TGTGCCAGTAGTATTGGCCCGGGACCCTACGAGCAGTACTTC. Variable domain in full (rest from reference TRBV19 and TRBJ2-7): DGGITQSPKYLFRKEGQNVTLSCEQNLNHDAMYWYRQDPGQGLRLIYYSQIVNDFQKGDIAEGYSVSREKKESFPLTVTSAQKNPTAFYLCASSIGPGPYEQYFGPGTRLTVT.

This clonotype came up many times. The rearrangement joins TRBV20-1 to TRBJ1-1; maybe TRBD1 (6 bases). CDR3 length: 13 amino acids. Germline CDR1 is DFQATT and CDR2 is SNEGSKA (reference sequence). Trimming took 0 bases from V and 3 from J, leaving 8 bases between them. CDR3: CSAREQGDTEAFF. CDR3 DNA sequence: TGCAGTGCTAGAGAACAGGGCGACACTGAAGCTTTCTTT.

This clonotype has only a few counts. The chain carries TRBV28 and TRBJ2-3; TRBD1 matches at 8 bases. The CDR3 loop spans 13 amino acids. Per the germline V gene, CDR1 is MDHEN and CDR2 is SYDVKM. The V segment lost 2 bases and the J segment 7 bases; nucleotides outside the gene matches: 2. The DNA for the CDR3 is TGTGCCAGCAGTTTAGACAGGGGTTATACGCAGTATTTT. Protein: CASSLDRGYTQYF.

This clonotype was picked up a small number of times. CDR3 bases: TGCGCCAGCAGCTTCCGCTTGGGGGTACTAGCGGACCAAGAGACCCAGTACTTC. This codes for CASSFRLGVLADQETQYF. V is TRBV5-1 and J is TRBJ2-5; 8 bases are shared with TRBD2. The J segment lost 0 bases and the V segment lost 2 bases, leaving 12 bases of the junction unmatched. The CDR3 totals 18 residues. Germline loops: CDR1 SGHRS, CDR2 YFSETQ. The full variable domain, its missing parts supplied by reference TRBV5-1 and TRBJ2-5, is KAGVTQTPRYLIKTRGQQVTLSCSPISGHRSVSWYQQTPGQGLQFLFEYFSETQRNKGNFPGRFSGRQFSNSRSEMNVSTLELGDSALYLCASSFRLGVLADQETQYFGPGTRLLVL.

This chain joins TRBV20-1 and TRBJ2-4; D is unresolved. Trimming removed 3 bases at V and 0 bases at J, with 6 bases between. Germline lookup yields CDR1 DFQATT and CDR2 SNEGSKA (reference sequence). This CDR3 spans 13 amino acids. The CDR3 loop reads CSASRTAKNIQYF. The CDR3 DNA follows: TGCAGTGCTAGTCGGACAGCCAAAAACATTCAGTACTTC.

This clonotype was seen many times. The chain has TRBV12-3 or TRBV12-4 and TRBJ2-1; D remains ambiguous. The CDR3 sequence is 14 residues long. Trimming stripped 7 bases from V and 2 bases from J, with 12 bases between. CDR3 loop: CASTRHQTYNEQFF. CDR3 coding DNA: TGTGCCAGCACCCGACATCAAACCTACAATGAGCAGTTCTTC.

This clonotype has just a few counts. This chain joins TRBV5-5 and TRBJ1-4, with TRBD1 as a possible D gene (5 bases). CDR3 length: 16 amino acids. Trimming took 0 bases from V and 2 from J, leaving 11 bases between them. From germline, CDR1 is SGHKS and CDR2 YYEKEE (reference sequence). The CDR3 coding sequence is TGTGCCAGCAGCTTGGCCCGGGACGCCACTAATGAAAAACTGTTTTTT. This translates into CASSLARDATNEKLFF.